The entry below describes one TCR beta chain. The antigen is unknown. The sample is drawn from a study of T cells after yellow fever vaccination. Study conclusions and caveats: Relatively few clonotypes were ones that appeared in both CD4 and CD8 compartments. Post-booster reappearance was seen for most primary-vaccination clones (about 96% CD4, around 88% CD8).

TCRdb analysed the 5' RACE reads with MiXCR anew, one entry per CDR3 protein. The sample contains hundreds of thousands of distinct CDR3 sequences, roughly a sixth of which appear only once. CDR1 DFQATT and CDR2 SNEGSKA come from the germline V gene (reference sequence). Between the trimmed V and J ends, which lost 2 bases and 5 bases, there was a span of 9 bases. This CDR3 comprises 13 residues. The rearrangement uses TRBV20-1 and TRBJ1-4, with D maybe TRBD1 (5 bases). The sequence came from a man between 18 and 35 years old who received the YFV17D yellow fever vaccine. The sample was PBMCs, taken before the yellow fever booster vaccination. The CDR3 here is CSARPGPNEKLFF. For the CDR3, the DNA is TGCAGTGCTAGACCGGGGCCGAATGAAAAACTGTTTTTT.